Reported below is one TCR beta chain. The antigen is not known. Repertoires were generated with immunoSEQ multiplex PCR, while TCRdb's copy carries only in-frame clones and drops some. The sample records about 16,000 clones, 80% to 90% being singletons. This entry comes from a study of T cell clonotyping in hematopoietic cell transplantation. Study conclusions and caveats: Pathologically expanded recipient clonotypes increased progressively from day 30 to day 180 as diversity fell. No sorting was done, leaving CD4 and CD8 contributions mixed.

The CDR3 contains 16 residues. V was trimmed by 2 bases and J by 2 bases, leaving 16 bases between them. Per germline, CDR1 MDHEN and CDR2 SYDVKM. Sequencing input: peripheral blood mononuclear cells. The sequence was collected from a woman aged 40 to 50 in good health. Some clones in this sample may be carry-over from other donors' samples. V and J are TRBV28 and TRBJ2-7; D is unclear. The CDR3 here is CASSLVRSAGPYEQYF. The CDR3 nucleotides are TGTGCCAGCAGTTTAGTTCGCTCAGCCGGGCCCTACGAGCAGTACTTC. Supplemented by reference TRBV28 and TRBJ2-7, the full variable domain reads DVKVTQSSRYLVKRTGEKVFLECVQDMDHENMFWYRQDPGLGLRLIYFSYDVKMKEKGDIPEGYSVSREKKERFSLILESASTNQTSMYLCASSLVRSAGPYEQYFGPGTRLTVT.